Presented here are 16 T cell receptor beta chains from one specimen sequenced in a study of regulatory T cells in long-lasting Graves disease. Investigators prepared the TCR beta libraries by applying iRepertoire HTBI primers and Arm-PCR of CDR3 regions. Via MiXCR, TCRdb re-called the multiplex PCR reads, giving one row per CDR3 protein. Of roughly 400,000 distinct CDR3 sequences listed, over 20% were seen once; the top ten hold roughly an eighth. Time point in this sample: persistent/refractory GD, antithyroid drugs over 5 years with positive TRAb. Extracted PBMC RNA gave rise to the TCR library. The sequencing used peripheral blood mononuclear cells (PBMCs), collected when the disease was refractory, from a patient treated with antithyroid drugs. All receptors derive from a female donor with Graves disease.

This clonotype showed up many times. DNA of the CDR3: TGCAGTGCTAGTATCCTCCGGGACAGAAGAGACCAGTACTTC. Amino acid sequence: CSASILRDRRDQYF. This chain joins TRBV20-1 and TRBJ2-5; 7 bases align to TRBD1. CDR1 is DFQATT, CDR2 SNEGSKA, per germline (reference sequence). The CDR3 length is 14 residues. The V and J ends lost 3 bases and 10 bases, in that order; junction bases with no gene match: 14.

This clonotype was seen at least ten times. The chain is built from TRBV2 and TRBJ1-2, with D unresolved. The CDR3 has 14 amino acids. Germline V CDR1 and CDR2: SNHLY, FYNNEI. V gave up 0 bases and J gave up 3 bases, with 8 bases separating them. CDR3 sequence (DNA): TGTGCCAGCAGTGAAGCTTCGACATACTATGGCTACACCTTC. Encoded protein: CASSEASTYYGYTF.

This clonotype was seen ten or more times. The chain links TRBV28 to TRBJ1-6; 9 bases align to TRBD1. Germline CDR1 and CDR2: MDHEN and SYDVKM. The CDR3 has 14 residues. V lost 6 bases to trimming and J lost 10 bases; unmatched junction nucleotides: 7. CDR3 nucleotide sequence: TGTGCCAGCAGCAGCGGGACAGGGATATCACCCCTCCACTTT. It is translated as CASSSGTGISPLHF.

This chain uses TRBV11-2 with TRBJ2-7; TRBD2 agrees at 14 bases. The CDR3 loop spans 17 amino acids. Germline CDR1 and CDR2: SGHAT and FQNNGV. Trimming took 4 bases from V and 1 from J; bases not matched to a gene: 6. CDR3 nucleotide sequence: TGTGCCAGCAGCTACCCCGGGACTAGCGGGGGATCCTACGAGCAGTACTTC. It codes for CASSYPGTSGGSYEQYF.

The genes are TRBV27 and TRBJ2-7; unclear D gene. Trimming left V 0 bases short and J 5 bases short, with 14 bases between. The CDR3 loop spans 15 amino acids. Germline V gives CDR1 MNHEY, CDR2 SMNVEV (reference sequence). This CDR3 reads CASSLSSGLRNEQYF. CDR3 in DNA: TGTGCCAGCAGTTTATCTTCTGGGTTAAGGAACGAGCAGTACTTC.

This clonotype was detected many times. This chain uses TRBV12-3 or TRBV12-4 with TRBJ2-7; no firm D call. V lost 5 bases, J lost 2 bases, and 10 bases lay in between. The length of the CDR3 is 13 residues. The DNA of the CDR3 is TGTGCCAGCAGTACGGTAGGGACCTACGAGCAGTACTTC. Translation gives CASSTVGTYEQYF.

This clonotype was counted ten times or more. J is TRBJ2-7 and V is TRBV11-2; D gene unclear. Trimming shortened V by 5 bases and J by 2 bases, and 13 bases separated the two germline ends. CDR3 length equals 14 residues. Germline V CDR1 and CDR2: SGHAT, FQNNGV. The CDR3 region is CASSGVQWPYEQYF. CDR3 sequence (DNA): TGTGCCAGCAGCGGAGTACAATGGCCCTACGAGCAGTACTTC.

Ten or more counts support this clonotype. The chain links TRBV2 to TRBJ2-4; D perhaps matches TRBD1 (6 bases). With 0 bases removed from V and 1 base from J, the gap between germline ends came to 16 bases. The CDR3 has 18 amino acids. CDR1 is SNHLY, CDR2 FYNNEI, per germline. The CDR3 sequence: CASSEARTRQEAKNIQYF. The CDR3 DNA reads TGTGCCAGCAGTGAAGCGCGGACCCGACAGGAGGCCAAAAACATTCAGTACTTC.

In the case of this clonotype: Given a much more abundant clone one base away, this may be a read error. The chain recombines TRBV3-1 with TRBJ2-2; D ambiguous. The CDR3 sequence is 13 residues long. CDR1 and CDR2 from the germline V gene are LGHDT and YNNKEL (reference sequence). CDR3 residues: CASGQVGAGELFF. The CDR3 DNA reads as TGTGCCAGCGGCCAAGTTGGGGCCGGGGAGCTGTTTTTT.

This rearrangement joins TRBV14 to TRBJ2-7; 8 bases are a match to TRBD2. The J segment lost 2 bases and the V segment lost 6 bases, leaving 12 bases of the junction unmatched. The V gene's germline CDR1 is SGHDN and CDR2 FVKESK. The CDR3 loop spans 16 amino acids. CDR3 in amino acids: CASSPRVAGSTYEQYF. CDR3 nucleotide sequence: TGTGCCAGCAGTCCGAGAGTAGCGGGATCTACCTACGAGCAGTACTTC.

This clonotype has more than one count but fewer than ten. The V and J genes are TRBV10-3 and TRBJ1-2; a weak D match, TRBD1 (6 bases). With 8 bases removed from V and 5 bases from J, the gap between germline ends came to 15 bases. This CDR3 region has 13 residues. CDR1 and CDR2 (germline): ENHRY, SYGVKD. For the CDR3, the DNA is TGTGCCATCGAGCCAGGGGATAGATATGGCTACACCTTC. The encoded protein is CAIEPGDRYGYTF.

In its sample, this clonotype was seen a few times. This rearrangement joins TRBV27 to TRBJ1-2, with TRBD1 matching 8 bases. CDR3 length equals 15 residues. J was trimmed by 7 bases and V by 5 bases; bases with no gene match: 12. Germline V gene data show CDR1 as MNHEY and CDR2 as SMNVEV (reference sequence). The CDR3 reads CASSEFQGAVSGYTF. The CDR3 region has the DNA TGTGCCAGCAGTGAATTCCAGGGGGCGGTTAGTGGCTACACCTTC.

This clonotype was recorded many times. The gene calls are TRBV18 and TRBJ2-2, with unresolved D. Germline V gene lookup returns CDR1 KGHSH and CDR2 LQKENI. The length of the CDR3 is 11 residues. Trimming pared 3 bases from V and 7 bases from J, leaving 3 bases between. The CDR3 here is CASSPDGELFF. CDR3 in DNA: TGTGCCAGCTCACCTGACGGGGAGCTGTTTTTT.

This clonotype has a handful of counts. The chain is built from TRBV6-5 and TRBJ2-2, with a possible D match to TRBD1 (5 bases). In germline, CDR1 is MNHEY, CDR2 SVGAGI. The CDR3 has 13 residues. V lost 0 bases, J lost 10 bases, and 9 bases lay in between. The DNA of the CDR3 is TGTGCCAGCAGTTACTCGAAGGGGCTGGAGCTGTTTTTT. Translation: CASSYSKGLELFF.

This clonotype was seen more than once but under ten times. The CDR3 nucleotides are TGTGCCACCACGGACAGGAAAAGCACTGAAGCTTTCTTT. As protein: CATTDRKSTEAFF. The genes are TRBV10-3 and TRBJ1-1; TRBD1 matches at 7 bases. This CDR3 contains 13 residues. Germline trimming cut 10 bases from V and 4 bases from J; bases unmatched to any gene: 9. CDR1 ENHRY and CDR2 SYGVKD come from the germline V gene.

V and J are TRBV14 and TRBJ2-2, with D tentatively TRBD2 (5 bases). This CDR3 contains 16 residues. Germline values: CDR1 SGHDN, CDR2 FVKESK. Trimming left V 0 bases short and J 3 bases short, with 11 bases between. The CDR3 DNA reads as TGTGCCAGCAGCCAAGACCTCGGGATGTACACCGGGGAGCTGTTTTTT. It yields the protein CASSQDLGMYTGELFF.